These 8 T cell receptor beta chains came from one sample sequenced in a study of blood T cell repertoires in COVID-19. The data were produced by immunoSEQ multiplex PCR, yet TCRdb's version contains in-frame clones alone and is incomplete. The repertoire holds a few hundred thousand clones, with almost 90% as singletons. The sample taken for sequencing was PBMCs or T cells enriched from blood (not recorded which). These TCRs come from a man aged 25 to 45 who had been exposed to COVID-19.

This clone was recorded only once. This chain connects TRBV9 to TRBJ2-2; TRBD1 is a possible D gene (6 bases). The germline V gene has CDR1 SGDLS and CDR2 YYNGEE. With 3 bases removed from V and 9 bases from J, the gap between germline ends came to 12 bases. The CDR3 loop spans 13 amino acids. The CDR3 is CASSGRGSRELFF. CDR3 sequence (DNA): TGTGCCAGCAGCGGCAGGGGATCCCGGGAGCTGTTTTTT.

V gene TRBV15 combines with J gene TRBJ1-1; TRBD1 matches 7 bases. The J segment lost 3 bases and the V segment lost 3 bases, leaving 1 base of the junction unmatched. CDR1 and CDR2 (germline): LNHNV, YYDKDF (reference sequence). The CDR3 consists of 13 residues. In DNA form, the CDR3 reads TGTGCCACCAGCAGCCAGGGGGACACTGAAGCTTTCTTT. Translated: CATSSQGDTEAFF.

V gene TRBV7-9 combines with J gene TRBJ1-1, with TRBD1 as a possible D gene (6 bases). Germline V gene data show CDR1 as SEHNR and CDR2 as FQNEAQ (reference sequence). The CDR3 extends over 16 amino acids. With 1 base removed from V and 1 base from J, the gap between germline ends came to 13 bases. The CDR3 here is CASSLVWQGQNTEAFF. The CDR3 nucleotides are TGTGCCAGCAGCTTAGTATGGCAGGGACAGAACACTGAAGCTTTCTTT. Looking up the rest from reference TRBV7-9 and TRBJ1-1 gives the full variable domain: DTGVSQNPRHKITKRGQNVTFRCDPISEHNRLYWYRQTLGQGPEFLTYFQNEAQLEKSRLLSDRFSAERPKGSFSTLEIQRTEQGDSAMYLCASSLVWQGQNTEAFFGQGTRLTVV.

The chain links TRBV19 to TRBJ2-2; D is uncertain. Trimming pared 7 bases from V and 2 bases from J, leaving 11 bases between. Germline CDR1 is LNHDA and CDR2 is SQIVND (reference sequence). The CDR3 spans 14 residues. CDR3 amino acids: CASKVTRNTGELFF. In DNA, the CDR3 is TGTGCCAGTAAGGTGACAAGAAACACCGGGGAGCTGTTTTTT. The complete variable domain, with remaining parts taken from reference TRBV19 and TRBJ2-2, reads DGGITQSPKYLFRKEGQNVTLSCEQNLNHDAMYWYRQDPGQGLRLIYYSQIVNDFQKGDIAEGYSVSREKKESFPLTVTSAQKNPTAFYLCASKVTRNTGELFFGEGSRLTVL.

The chain couples TRBV29-1 to TRBJ2-7, with 11 positions matching TRBD1. V dropped 6 bases and J dropped 7; count of bases not matched to a gene: 5. The CDR3 covers 12 residues. Germline CDR1 and CDR2: SQVTM and ANQGSEA. The DNA for the CDR3 is TGCAGCGTCGGACAGGGGGCTTGGGAGCAGTACTTC. It encodes CSVGQGAWEQYF.

The rearrangement joins TRBV6-5 to TRBJ1-2; 8 nucleotides line up with TRBD1. V lost 5 bases and J lost 5; bases outside the gene matches: 7. CDR1 is MNHEY and CDR2 is SVGAGI in the germline V gene. CDR3 length: 14 residues. This chain's CDR3 is CASSPPTGVYGYTF. CDR3 nucleotide sequence: TGTGCCAGCAGTCCCCCGACAGGGGTTTATGGCTACACCTTC.

The rearrangement links TRBV10-3 to TRBJ1-1, with TRBD1 matching over 9 bases. The CDR3 runs to 14 residues. The J segment lost 4 bases and the V segment lost 3 bases, leaving 3 bases of the junction unmatched. Germline V gene data show CDR1 as ENHRY and CDR2 as SYGVKD. CDR3 sequence (DNA): TGTGCCATCAGTGATGACAGGGGGAGCACTGAAGCTTTCTTT. This encodes CAISDDRGSTEAFF.

V is TRBV4-1 and J is TRBJ2-1, with 7 bases fitting TRBD1. Trimming took 7 bases from V and 8 from J; bases not matched to a gene: 11. The CDR3 runs 14 residues. Germline V gene data show CDR1 as MGHRA and CDR2 as YSYEKL. The CDR3 loop reads CASTGTEDRDEQFF. The DNA for the CDR3 is TGCGCCAGCACCGGGACAGAAGATCGGGATGAGCAGTTCTTC.